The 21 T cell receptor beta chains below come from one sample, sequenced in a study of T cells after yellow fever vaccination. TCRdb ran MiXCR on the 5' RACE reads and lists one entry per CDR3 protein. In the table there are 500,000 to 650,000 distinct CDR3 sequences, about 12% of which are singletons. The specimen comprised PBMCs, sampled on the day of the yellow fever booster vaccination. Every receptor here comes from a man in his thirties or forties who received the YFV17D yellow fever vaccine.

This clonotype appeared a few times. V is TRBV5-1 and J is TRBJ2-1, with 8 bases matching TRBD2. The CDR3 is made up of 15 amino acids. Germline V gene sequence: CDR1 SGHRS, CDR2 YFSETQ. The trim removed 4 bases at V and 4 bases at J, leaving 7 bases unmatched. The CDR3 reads CASSPVTSAYNEQFF. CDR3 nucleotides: TGCGCCAGCAGCCCGGTGACTAGCGCGTACAATGAGCAGTTCTTC.

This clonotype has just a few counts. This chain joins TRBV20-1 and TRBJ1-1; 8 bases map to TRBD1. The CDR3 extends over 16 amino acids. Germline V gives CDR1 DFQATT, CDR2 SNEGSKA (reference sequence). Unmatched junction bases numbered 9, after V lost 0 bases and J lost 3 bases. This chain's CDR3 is CSARDSQGVGYTEAFF. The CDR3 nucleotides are TGCAGTGCTAGAGATTCACAGGGGGTTGGTTACACTGAAGCTTTCTTT.

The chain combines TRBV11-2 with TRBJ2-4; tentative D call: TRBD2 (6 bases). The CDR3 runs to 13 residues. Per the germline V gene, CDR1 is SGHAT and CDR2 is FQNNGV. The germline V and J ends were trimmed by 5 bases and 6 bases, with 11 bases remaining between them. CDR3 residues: CASSLGLRNIQYF. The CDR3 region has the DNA TGTGCCAGCAGCCTCGGACTAAGAAACATTCAGTACTTC.

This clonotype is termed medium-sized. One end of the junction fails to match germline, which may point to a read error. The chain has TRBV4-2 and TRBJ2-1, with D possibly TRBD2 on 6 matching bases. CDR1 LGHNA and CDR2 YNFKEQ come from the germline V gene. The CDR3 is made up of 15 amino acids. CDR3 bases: TGTGCCAGCAGCCAAGAGGCCGGGAGCTCCCCCTGGGACGACTTC. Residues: CASSQEAGSSPWDDF.

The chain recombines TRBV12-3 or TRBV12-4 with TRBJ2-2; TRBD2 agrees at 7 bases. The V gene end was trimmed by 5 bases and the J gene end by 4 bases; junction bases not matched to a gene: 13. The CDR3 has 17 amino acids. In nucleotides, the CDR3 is TGTGCCAGCAGTCACTCCCCCCCAGCGGGGCTCACCGGGGAGCTGTTTTTT. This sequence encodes CASSHSPPAGLTGELFF.

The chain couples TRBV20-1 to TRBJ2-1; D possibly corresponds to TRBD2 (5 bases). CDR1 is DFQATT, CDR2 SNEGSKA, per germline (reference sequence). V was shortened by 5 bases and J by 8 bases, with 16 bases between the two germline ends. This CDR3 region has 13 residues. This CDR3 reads CSALGVVSYEQFF. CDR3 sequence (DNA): TGCAGTGCTCTCGGGGTTGTATCTTATGAGCAGTTCTTC.

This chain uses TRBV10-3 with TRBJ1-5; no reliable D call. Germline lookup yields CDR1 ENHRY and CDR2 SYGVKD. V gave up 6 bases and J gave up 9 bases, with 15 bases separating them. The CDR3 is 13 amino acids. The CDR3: CAIRPTEQLPQHF. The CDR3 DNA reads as TGTGCCATCAGGCCCACCGAGCAGCTGCCCCAGCATTTT.

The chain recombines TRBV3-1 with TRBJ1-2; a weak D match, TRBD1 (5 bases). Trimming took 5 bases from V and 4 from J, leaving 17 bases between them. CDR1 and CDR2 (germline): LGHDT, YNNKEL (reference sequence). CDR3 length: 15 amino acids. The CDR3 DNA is TGTGCCAGCAGCTATCTCTCGAAGACAGCCTATGGCTACACCTTC. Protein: CASSYLSKTAYGYTF.

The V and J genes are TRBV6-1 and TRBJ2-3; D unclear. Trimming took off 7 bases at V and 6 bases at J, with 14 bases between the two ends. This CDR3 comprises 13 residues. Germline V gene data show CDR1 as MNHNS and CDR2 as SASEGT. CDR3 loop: CASTSLYGDTQYF. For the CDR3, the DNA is TGTGCCAGCACCTCCCTTTACGGCGATACGCAGTATTTT.

The CDR3, as DNA: TGTGCCAGCACCCGGACTAGTCTGGGGGAGCAGTACTTC. This encodes CASTRTSLGEQYF. The genes are TRBV12-3 or TRBV12-4 and TRBJ2-7; TRBD2 agrees at 7 bases. J gave up 7 bases and V 7 bases, and 10 bases lay outside the gene matches. This CDR3 region has 13 residues.

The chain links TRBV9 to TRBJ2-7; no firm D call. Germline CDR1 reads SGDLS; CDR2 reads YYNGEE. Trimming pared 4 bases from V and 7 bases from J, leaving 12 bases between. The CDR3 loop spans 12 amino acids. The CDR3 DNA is TGTGCCAGCAGCCCTCTCAAAGGGGAGCAGTACTTC. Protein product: CASSPLKGEQYF.

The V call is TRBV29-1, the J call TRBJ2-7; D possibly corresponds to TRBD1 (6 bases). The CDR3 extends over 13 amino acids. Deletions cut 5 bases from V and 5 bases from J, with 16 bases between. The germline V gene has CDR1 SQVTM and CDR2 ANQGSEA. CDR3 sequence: CSVIQGGFDEQYF. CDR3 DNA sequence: TGCAGCGTTATACAGGGTGGTTTCGACGAGCAGTACTTC.

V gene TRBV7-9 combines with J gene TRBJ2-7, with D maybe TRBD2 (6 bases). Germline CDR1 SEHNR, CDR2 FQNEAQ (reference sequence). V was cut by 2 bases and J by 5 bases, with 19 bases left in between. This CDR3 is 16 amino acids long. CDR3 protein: CASSLSTGANFHEQYF. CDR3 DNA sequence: TGTGCCAGCAGCTTATCAACGGGAGCTAATTTCCACGAGCAGTACTTC. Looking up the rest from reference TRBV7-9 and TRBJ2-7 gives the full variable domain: DTGVSQNPRHKITKRGQNVTFRCDPISEHNRLYWYRQTLGQGPEFLTYFQNEAQLEKSRLLSDRFSAERPKGSFSTLEIQRTEQGDSAMYLCASSLSTGANFHEQYFGPGTRLTVT.

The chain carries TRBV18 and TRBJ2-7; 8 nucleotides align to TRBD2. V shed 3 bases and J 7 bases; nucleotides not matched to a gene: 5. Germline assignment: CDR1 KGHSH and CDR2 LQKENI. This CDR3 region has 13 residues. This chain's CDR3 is CASSPRGGPEQYF. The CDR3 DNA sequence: TGTGCCAGCTCACCTCGGGGGGGCCCGGAGCAGTACTTC. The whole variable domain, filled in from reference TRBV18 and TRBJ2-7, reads NAGVMQNPRHLVRRRGQEARLRCSPMKGHSHVYWYRQLPEEGLKFMVYLQKENIIDESGMPKERFSAEFPKEGPSILRIQQVVRGDSAAYFCASSPRGGPEQYFGPGTRLTVT.

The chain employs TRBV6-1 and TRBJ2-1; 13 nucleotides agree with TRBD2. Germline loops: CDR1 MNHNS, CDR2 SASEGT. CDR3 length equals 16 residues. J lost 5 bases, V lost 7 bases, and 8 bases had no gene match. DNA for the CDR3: TGTGCCAGCACCCCGGGACTAGCGGGAATCAACAATGAGCAGTTCTTC. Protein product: CASTPGLAGINNEQFF.

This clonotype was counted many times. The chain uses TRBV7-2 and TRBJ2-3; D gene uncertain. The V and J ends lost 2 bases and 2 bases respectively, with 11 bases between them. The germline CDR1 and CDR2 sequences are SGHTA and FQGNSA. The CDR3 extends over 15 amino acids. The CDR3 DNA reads TGTGCCAGCAGCTTATCGCCTACCAACACAGATACGCAGTATTTT. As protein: CASSLSPTNTDTQYF.

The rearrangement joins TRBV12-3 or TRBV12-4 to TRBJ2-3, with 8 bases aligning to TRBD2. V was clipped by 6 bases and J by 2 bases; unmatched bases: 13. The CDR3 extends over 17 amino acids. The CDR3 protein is CASSPGASGGLTDTQYF. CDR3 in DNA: TGTGCCAGCAGCCCCGGGGCCAGCGGGGGTCTCACAGATACGCAGTATTTT.

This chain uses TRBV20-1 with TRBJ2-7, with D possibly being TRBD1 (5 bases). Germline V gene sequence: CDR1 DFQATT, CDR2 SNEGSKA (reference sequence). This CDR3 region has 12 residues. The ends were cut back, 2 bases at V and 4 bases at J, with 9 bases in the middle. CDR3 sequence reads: CSARSSGYEQYF. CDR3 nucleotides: TGCAGTGCTAGATCTTCAGGGTACGAGCAGTACTTC.

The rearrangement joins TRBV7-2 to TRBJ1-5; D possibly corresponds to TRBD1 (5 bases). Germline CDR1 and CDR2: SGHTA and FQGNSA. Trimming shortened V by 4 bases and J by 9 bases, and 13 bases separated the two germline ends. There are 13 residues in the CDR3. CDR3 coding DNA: TGTGCCAGCAGCTCAGGGCCGGGTGGGCCCCAGCATTTT. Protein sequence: CASSSGPGGPQHF.

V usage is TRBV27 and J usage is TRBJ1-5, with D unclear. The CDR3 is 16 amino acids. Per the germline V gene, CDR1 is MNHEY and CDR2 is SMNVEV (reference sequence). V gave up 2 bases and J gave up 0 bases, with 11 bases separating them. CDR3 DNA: TGTGCCAGCAGTTTAATAGGAACCGATAGCAATCAGCCCCAGCATTTT. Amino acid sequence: CASSLIGTDSNQPQHF.

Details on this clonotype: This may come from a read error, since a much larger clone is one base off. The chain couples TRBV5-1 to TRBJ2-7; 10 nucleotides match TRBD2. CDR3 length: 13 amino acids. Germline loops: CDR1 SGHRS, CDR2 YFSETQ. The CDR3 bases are TGCGCCAGCAGCGGACTAGCGGCGTACGTGCAGTACTTC. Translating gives CASSGLAAYVQYF.